These 21 T cell receptor beta chains share one sample of origin, sequenced in a study of T cells in Graves' hyperthyroidism and ophthalmopathy. RNA transcripts gave rise to amplified TCR beta CDR3 regions. Primed by the HTBI set, a first-round RT-PCR was run on the TCR CDR3. One entry per CDR3 protein, called by TCRdb with MiXCR from the multiplex PCR reads. The table shows roughly 400,000 distinct CDR3 sequences, with around 25% occurring only once. The sequenced sample consisted of blood. The origin of the receptors is a man aged 45-60 years with Graves' hyperthyroidism.

This clonotype appeared a few times. The rearrangement links TRBV9 to TRBJ2-3; no clear D. The CDR3 extends over 14 amino acids. V was trimmed by 2 bases and J by 1 base, leaving 8 bases between them. Per the germline V gene, CDR1 is SGDLS and CDR2 is YYNGEE. CDR3 nucleotide sequence: TGTGCCAGCAGCGTTGCGGTAGGCACAGATACGCAGTATTTT. Protein sequence: CASSVAVGTDTQYF.

This sequence joins TRBV28 and TRBJ2-7, with 9 nucleotides matching TRBD1. Germline V CDR1 and CDR2: MDHEN, SYDVKM. Trimming removed 6 bases from V and 0 bases from J; junction bases left unmatched: 9. The CDR3 runs 16 residues. The CDR3 coding sequence is TGTGCCAGCAGCCAGGGGACAGGGAGGACCTCCTACGAGCAGTACTTC. This codes for CASSQGTGRTSYEQYF.

The rearrangement uses TRBV11-2 and TRBJ1-5, with a possible D match to TRBD1 (5 bases). Germline V gene data show CDR1 as SGHAT and CDR2 as FQNNGV. Trimming pared 1 base from V and 3 bases from J, leaving 10 bases between. The length of the CDR3 is 15 residues. The CDR3 protein is CASSLATGYNQPQHF. As DNA, the CDR3 is TGTGCCAGCAGCTTAGCTACAGGTTACAATCAGCCCCAGCATTTT.

CDR3 sequence: CASSSSPLAANTGELFF. The CDR3 DNA follows: TGTGCCAGCAGCTCATCACCACTAGCGGCGAACACCGGGGAGCTGTTTTTT. The V and J genes are TRBV7-8 and TRBJ2-2, with 8 bases aligning to TRBD2. J gave up 0 bases and V 4 bases, and 7 bases lay outside the gene matches. Germline V lookup: CDR1 SGHVS, CDR2 FQNEAQ. The CDR3 length is 17 residues.

This clonotype was seen at least ten times. The chain links TRBV6-1 to TRBJ2-7; 10 bases fit TRBD1. Germline values: CDR1 MNHNS, CDR2 SASEGT. This CDR3 contains 14 residues. The V gene end was trimmed by 6 bases and the J gene end by 5 bases; junction bases not matched to a gene: 7. CDR3: CASRQRTGGHEQYF. The CDR3, as DNA: TGTGCCAGCAGACAGCGGACAGGGGGACACGAGCAGTACTTC.

The rearrangement links TRBV20-1 to TRBJ2-5, with unresolved D. The germline V and J ends were trimmed by 0 bases and 4 bases, with 18 bases remaining between them. CDR3 length equals 16 residues. Looked up from germline, CDR1 is DFQATT and CDR2 is SNEGSKA (reference sequence). As DNA, the CDR3 is TGCAGTGCTAGAGACCCCCTAGAGTTTAAGGCAGAGACCCAGTACTTC. It is translated as CSARDPLEFKAETQYF.

This clonotype was seen many times. The CDR3 DNA sequence: TGTGCCAGCAGTTTACCAGCAGGGAACTATGGCTACACCTTC. Translating gives CASSLPAGNYGYTF. V is TRBV28 and J is TRBJ1-2; a weak D match, TRBD1 (5 bases). The V and J ends lost 2 bases and 2 bases respectively, with 9 bases between them. Germline V lookup: CDR1 MDHEN, CDR2 SYDVKM. The CDR3 has 14 residues.

J is TRBJ1-2 and V is TRBV6-1, with 10 bases aligning to TRBD1. The CDR3 sequence is 13 residues long. Trimming removed 8 bases from V and 3 bases from J; junction bases left unmatched: 3. The V gene's germline CDR1 is MNHNS and CDR2 SASEGT. The chain's CDR3 is CASVGQGDYGYTF. The CDR3 DNA is TGTGCCAGCGTCGGACAGGGGGACTATGGCTACACCTTC.

V is TRBV20-1 and J is TRBJ2-7, with 8 bases matching TRBD2. J lost 6 bases, V lost 0 bases, and 7 bases had no gene match. The germline V gene has CDR1 DFQATT and CDR2 SNEGSKA (reference sequence). The CDR3 runs to 14 residues. The CDR3 bases are TGCAGTGCTAGAGACTCCGGGACTAGGGGCGAGCAGTACTTC. Translated, it gives CSARDSGTRGEQYF.

The genes are TRBV11-2 and TRBJ1-1; D is perhaps TRBD1 (6 bases). V was shortened by 4 bases and J by 12 bases, with 24 bases between the two germline ends. Germline CDR1 SGHAT, CDR2 FQNNGV. The CDR3 length is 15 residues. CDR3 nucleotides: TGTGCCAGCAGCTCAGGTCCCGGGACAAACGTTGAGTCTTTCTTT. Encoded protein: CASSSGPGTNVESFF. The whole variable domain, remainder taken from reference TRBV11-2 and TRBJ1-1, is EAGVAQSPRYKIIEKRQSVAFWCNPISGHATLYWYQQILGQGPKLLIQFQNNGVVDDSQLPKDRFSAERLKGVDSTLKIQPAKLEDSAVYLCASSSGPGTNVESFFGQGTRLTVV.

The chain uses TRBV3-1 and TRBJ2-7, with 7 bases aligning to TRBD1. Germline CDR1 is LGHDT and CDR2 is YNNKEL (reference sequence). J was trimmed by 4 bases and V by 4 bases; bases with no gene match: 4. The CDR3 covers 13 residues. The CDR3 is CASSPTGVYEQYF. The CDR3 DNA follows: TGTGCCAGCAGCCCTACAGGGGTTTACGAGCAGTACTTC.

This clonotype was detected only a few times. This sequence joins TRBV5-1 and TRBJ2-7; 12 nucleotides align to TRBD2. Germline values: CDR1 SGHRS, CDR2 YFSETQ. This CDR3 comprises 15 residues. J lost 4 bases, V lost 4 bases, and 6 bases had no gene match. For the CDR3, the DNA is TGCGCCAGCAGCGCCGGACTAGCGGGACCTTACGAGCAGTACTTC. This translates into CASSAGLAGPYEQYF.

The genes are TRBV5-1 and TRBJ1-1; 8 bases line up with TRBD1. The CDR3 totals 16 residues. In germline, CDR1 is SGHRS, CDR2 YFSETQ. V lost 0 bases, J lost 0 bases, and 4 bases stayed unmatched. The DNA of the CDR3 is TGCGCCAGCAGCTTGGTGACAGGGGAAGTGAACACTGAAGCTTTCTTT. Encoded protein: CASSLVTGEVNTEAFF. The full variable domain, with the rest looked up from reference TRBV5-1 and TRBJ1-1, is KAGVTQTPRYLIKTRGQQVTLSCSPISGHRSVSWYQQTPGQGLQFLFEYFSETQRNKGNFPGRFSGRQFSNSRSEMNVSTLELGDSALYLCASSLVTGEVNTEAFFGQGTRLTVV.

The rearrangement uses TRBV7-9 and TRBJ2-3; D gene uncertain. Per the germline V gene, CDR1 is SEHNR and CDR2 is FQNEAQ (reference sequence). The CDR3 extends over 11 amino acids. Between the trimmed V and J ends, which lost 8 bases and 11 bases, there was a span of 14 bases. The CDR3 coding sequence is TGTGCCAGCGTGACCAATGCCCTGCAGTATTTT. Amino acids: CASVTNALQYF. The full variable domain, rest sourced from reference TRBV7-9 and TRBJ2-3, is DTGVSQNPRHKITKRGQNVTFRCDPISEHNRLYWYRQTLGQGPEFLTYFQNEAQLEKSRLLSDRFSAERPKGSFSTLEIQRTEQGDSAMYLCASVTNALQYFGPGTRLTVL.

At least ten counts were recorded for this clonotype. The chain employs TRBV11-2 and TRBJ2-7; D is ambiguous. Trimming cost V 2 bases and J 2 bases, with 7 bases left between them. The CDR3 extends over 13 amino acids. The germline gives CDR1 SGHAT, CDR2 FQNNGV. DNA of the CDR3: TGTGCCAGCAGCTTATCGGTTACCTACGAGCAGTACTTC. Protein: CASSLSVTYEQYF.

Remarks on this clonotype: Mismatch with germline at one junction end may stem from a read error. V gene TRBV5-1 combines with J gene TRBJ2-3; perhaps TRBD2 as D (5 bases). The CDR3 is made up of 15 amino acids. CDR1 and CDR2 (germline): SGHRS, YFSETQ. The CDR3 loop is CASSLALVLTDTQYF. In nucleotides, the CDR3 is TGTGCCAGCAGCTTAGCGCTAGTCCTCACAGATACGCAGTATTTT.

A note on this clonotype: Because the CDR3 is missing its conserved closing phenylalanine or tryptophan, this is likely a read error. The CDR3 DNA reads as TGTGCCAGTAGTACCCGAATACAGGGTGGCACTGAAGCTTTCTTG. It yields the protein CASSTRIQGGTEAFL. The rearrangement uses TRBV19 and TRBJ1-1, with D maybe TRBD1 (6 bases). The V gene lost 4 bases and the J gene lost 4 bases, with 16 bases spanning the gap. Per the germline V gene, CDR1 is LNHDA and CDR2 is SQIVND (reference sequence). This CDR3 has 15 residues.

This clonotype was seen a handful of times. The V gene is TRBV20-1, the J gene TRBJ2-3; 15 nucleotides match TRBD2. V shed 3 bases, J shed 6 bases, and the junction held 7 bases outside the gene matches. This CDR3 is 16 amino acids long. Per the germline V gene, CDR1 is DFQATT and CDR2 is SNEGSKA (reference sequence). CDR3 region: CSARGGLAGGMDTQYF. Written as DNA, the CDR3 is TGCAGTGCTAGGGGTGGACTAGCGGGAGGGATGGATACGCAGTATTTT.

The rearrangement links TRBV29-1 to TRBJ2-7; possibly TRBD1 or TRBD2 for D (5 bases each). The CDR3 has 12 residues. V was shortened by 3 bases and J by 4 bases, with 10 bases between the two germline ends. Germline values: CDR1 SQVTM, CDR2 ANQGSEA. The DNA for the CDR3 is TGCAGCGTTGACGGGACGGGGTACGAGCAGTACTTC. Protein: CSVDGTGYEQYF.

V is TRBV5-1 and J is TRBJ2-7; the match to TRBD2 covers 7 bases. The CDR3 contains 17 residues. Germline CDR1 reads SGHRS; CDR2 reads YFSETQ. Trimming cost V 0 bases and J 1 base; bases outside gene matches: 10. DNA of the CDR3: TGCGCCAGCAGCTTGGGGATGAGAGCGGGGTCTTCCTACGAGCAGTACTTC. This encodes CASSLGMRAGSSYEQYF.

This clonotype was found many times. This chain links TRBV12-3 or TRBV12-4 with TRBJ1-5; D is undetermined. The CDR3 covers 13 residues. Deletions cut 3 bases from V and 6 bases from J, with 9 bases between. CDR3 DNA sequence: TGTGCCAGCAGTTTTGCGGGAGGTCAGCCCCAGCATTTT. Translating gives CASSFAGGQPQHF.